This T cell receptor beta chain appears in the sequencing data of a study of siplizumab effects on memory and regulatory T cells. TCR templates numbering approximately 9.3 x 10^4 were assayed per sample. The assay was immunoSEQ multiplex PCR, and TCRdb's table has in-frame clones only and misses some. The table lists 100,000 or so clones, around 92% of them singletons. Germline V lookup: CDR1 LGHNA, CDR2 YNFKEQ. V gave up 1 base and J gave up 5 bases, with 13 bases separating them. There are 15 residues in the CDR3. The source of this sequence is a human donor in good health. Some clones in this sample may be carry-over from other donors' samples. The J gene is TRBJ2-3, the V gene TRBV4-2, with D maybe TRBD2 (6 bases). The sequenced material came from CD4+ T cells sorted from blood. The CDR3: CASSQVHGRGDTQYF. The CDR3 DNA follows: TGTGCCAGCAGCCAAGTACACGGGAGAGGAGATACGCAGTATTTT.